The 5 T cell receptor beta chains reported below all come from one sample, sequenced in a study of tumor-infiltrating lymphocytes in localized non-small cell lung cancer. Some clones are missing from TCRdb's copy, which holds only in-frame ones; the method was immunoSEQ multiplex PCR. The table shows 15,000 or so clones, with more than 60% occurring only once. The sequencing input was lung tumor tissue. The receptors were sampled from a human donor with non-small cell lung cancer.

This clone appeared once. As DNA, the CDR3 is TGTGCCATCACTCCGGGCCCCGGCTCTGGAAACACCATATATTTT. This translates into CAITPGPGSGNTIYF. This chain links TRBV10-3 with TRBJ1-3, with unresolved D. This CDR3 is 15 amino acids long. Looked up from germline, CDR1 is ENHRY and CDR2 is SYGVKD. The V end was cut by 7 bases, the J end by 0 bases, with 13 bases between.

This clone was counted only a few times. The chain uses TRBV27 and TRBJ2-3, with D unresolved. In germline, CDR1 is MNHEY, CDR2 SMNVEV (reference sequence). V dropped 6 bases and J dropped 1 base, with 14 bases sitting between them. The CDR3 spans 15 residues. CDR3: CASSPGYRGTDTQYF. CDR3 nucleotide sequence: TGTGCCAGCAGCCCGGGTTACCGCGGCACAGATACGCAGTATTTT.

This sequence joins TRBV5-6 and TRBJ2-7; D remains ambiguous. The germline V and J ends were trimmed by 1 base and 2 bases, with 4 bases remaining between them. The germline gives CDR1 SGHDT, CDR2 YYEEEE. The CDR3 is made up of 12 amino acids. CDR3 sequence: CASSLYTYEQYF. The CDR3 nucleotides read TGTGCCAGCAGCTTGTACACCTACGAGCAGTACTTC.

This clone was counted a single time. The genes are TRBV28 and TRBJ2-5, with TRBD2 matching 8 bases. After removal of 6 bases from V and 4 bases from J, the junction contained 10 bases not matched to a gene. Germline values: CDR1 MDHEN, CDR2 SYDVKM. The CDR3 totals 15 residues. The chain's CDR3 is CASRSTLGGAETQYF. CDR3 sequence (DNA): TGTGCCAGCAGAAGCACCCTCGGGGGGGCAGAGACCCAGTACTTC.

The genes are TRBV27 and TRBJ1-5, with D unclear. The germline V gene encodes CDR1 MNHEY and CDR2 SMNVEV (reference sequence). V lost 5 bases and J 6 bases, leaving 11 bases between the germline ends. The CDR3 spans 13 residues. In DNA, the CDR3 is TGTGCCAGCAGTCCCCTCTCCACTCAGCCCCAGCATTTT. Translated, it gives CASSPLSTQPQHF.